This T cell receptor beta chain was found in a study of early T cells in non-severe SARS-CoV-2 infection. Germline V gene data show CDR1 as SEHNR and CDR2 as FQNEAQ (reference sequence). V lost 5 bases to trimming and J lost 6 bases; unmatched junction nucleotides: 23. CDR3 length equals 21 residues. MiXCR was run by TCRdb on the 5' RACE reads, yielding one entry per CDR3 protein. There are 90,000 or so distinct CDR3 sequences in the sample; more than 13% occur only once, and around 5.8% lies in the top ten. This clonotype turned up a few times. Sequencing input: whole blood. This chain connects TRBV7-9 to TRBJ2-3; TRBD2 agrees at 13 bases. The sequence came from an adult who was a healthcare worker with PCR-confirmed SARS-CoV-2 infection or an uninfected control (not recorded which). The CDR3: CASSPPLTIYRLAGGPDTQYF. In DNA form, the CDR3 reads TGTGCCAGCAGCCCCCCTCTAACGATTTATCGACTAGCGGGAGGACCTGATACGCAGTATTTT. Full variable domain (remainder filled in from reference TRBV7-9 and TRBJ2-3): DTGVSQNPRHKITKRGQNVTFRCDPISEHNRLYWYRQTLGQGPEFLTYFQNEAQLEKSRLLSDRFSAERPKGSFSTLEIQRTEQGDSAMYLCASSPPLTIYRLAGGPDTQYFGPGTRLTVL.